The 32 T cell receptor beta chains reported below all come from one sample, sequenced in a study of T-cell memory formation after mild COVID-19. In TCRdb, the 5' RACE reads were re-called with MiXCR into one record per CDR3 protein. This sample has some 300,000 distinct CDR3 sequences, with approximately 22% found just once. The sample comprised PBMCs or a T cell subset sorted from them (not recorded which). Receptors originate from a young man who had mild COVID-19 (a few samples of this study predate the infection). Cell type and time point are not known.

A few counts support this clonotype. The V gene is TRBV12-3 or TRBV12-4, the J gene TRBJ1-2; 8 bases map to TRBD1. The junction had 14 bases not matched to a gene; V was cut back by 6 bases and J by 14 bases. The CDR3 has 13 residues. The CDR3 nucleotides are TGTGCCAGCAGCCCGAGGCCCGACAGGGGTCGGACCTTC. Protein sequence: CASSPRPDRGRTF.

The chain carries TRBV20-1 and TRBJ1-1; D is ambiguous. This CDR3 is built from 11 residues. Germline V gene sequence: CDR1 DFQATT, CDR2 SNEGSKA (reference sequence). CDR3 region: CSAGDNTEAFF. The CDR3 nucleotides are TGCAGCGCGGGAGATAACACTGAAGCTTTCTTT.

This clonotype was seen a few times. The chain recombines TRBV28 with TRBJ2-1; D is ambiguous. Trimming cost V 6 bases and J 9 bases, with 12 bases left between them. The CDR3 sequence is 12 residues long. Germline CDR1 is MDHEN and CDR2 is SYDVKM. The chain's CDR3 is CASSTSGREQFF. In DNA form, the CDR3 reads TGTGCCAGCAGCACCTCTGGACGTGAGCAGTTCTTC. The full variable domain, rest sourced from reference TRBV28 and TRBJ2-1, is DVKVTQSSRYLVKRTGEKVFLECVQDMDHENMFWYRQDPGLGLRLIYFSYDVKMKEKGDIPEGYSVSREKKERFSLILESASTNQTSMYLCASSTSGREQFFGPGTRLTVL.

The chain carries TRBV11-2 and TRBJ2-5, with D possibly being TRBD1 or TRBD2 (6 bases each). Germline V lookup: CDR1 SGHAT, CDR2 FQNNGV. The V gene lost 5 bases and the J gene lost 4 bases, with 20 bases spanning the gap. This CDR3 is built from 16 residues. The CDR3 loop is CASSRDFGGPPETQYF. The CDR3 DNA follows: TGTGCCAGCAGCCGAGACTTTGGGGGGCCCCCAGAGACCCAGTACTTC.

The chain couples TRBV10-1 to TRBJ1-1; tentative D call: TRBD1 (6 bases). Germline lookup yields CDR1 WNHNN and CDR2 SYGVQD (reference sequence). This CDR3 region has 13 residues. The germline V and J ends were trimmed by 6 bases and 5 bases, with 13 bases remaining between them. In DNA, the CDR3 is TGCGCCAGCAGCACAGGGCTCGGGACTGAAGCTTTCTTT. As protein: CASSTGLGTEAFF.

Only a few counts were recorded for this clonotype. The chain links TRBV28 to TRBJ1-3; a possible D gene is TRBD1 (5 bases). Germline V CDR1 and CDR2: MDHEN, SYDVKM. V was clipped by 1 base and J by 0 bases, with 7 bases between them. This CDR3 spans 15 amino acids. CDR3 sequence: CASSLFDSSGNTIYF. CDR3 nucleotide sequence: TGTGCCAGCAGTTTATTCGACAGCTCTGGAAACACCATATATTTT. The variable domain in full, completed from reference TRBV28 and TRBJ1-3, reads DVKVTQSSRYLVKRTGEKVFLECVQDMDHENMFWYRQDPGLGLRLIYFSYDVKMKEKGDIPEGYSVSREKKERFSLILESASTNQTSMYLCASSLFDSSGNTIYFGEGSWLTVV.

The gene calls are TRBV4-2 and TRBJ2-1, with 10 bases aligning to TRBD2. From germline, CDR1 is LGHNA and CDR2 YNFKEQ. V lost 0 bases, J lost 10 bases, and 9 bases stayed unmatched. The CDR3 sequence is 16 residues long. The CDR3 nucleotides read TGTGCCAGCAGCCAAGATGAGGCTAGCGGGGGCCTCGAGCAGTTCTTC. This sequence encodes CASSQDEASGGLEQFF.

This clonotype appeared a few times. The chain couples TRBV6-5 to TRBJ1-5; D gene unclear. CDR1 is MNHEY, CDR2 SVGAGI, per germline. The CDR3 loop spans 13 amino acids. V was cut by 5 bases and J by 8 bases, with 13 bases left in between. The CDR3 loop reads CASSIGLREPQHF. In DNA form, the CDR3 reads TGTGCCAGCAGTATTGGGTTGAGAGAGCCCCAGCATTTT.

The genes are TRBV19 and TRBJ2-7; TRBD2 matches 11 bases. The CDR3 is 14 amino acids. Germline CDR1 and CDR2: LNHDA and SQIVND (reference sequence). V lost 11 bases to trimming and J lost 0 bases; unmatched junction nucleotides: 6. The CDR3 sequence is CACGLAGSSYEQYF. In DNA, the CDR3 is TGTGCCTGCGGACTAGCGGGTTCCTCCTACGAGCAGTACTTC.

The table lists this clonotype with a few counts. This chain connects TRBV5-1 to TRBJ2-5; 12 nucleotides align to TRBD1. V lost 5 bases and J lost 5; bases outside the gene matches: 7. Looked up from germline, CDR1 is SGHRS and CDR2 is YFSETQ. CDR3 length equals 15 residues. The CDR3 nucleotides read TGCGCCAGCAGAGCCCGGGGACAGGGGGCTGAGACCCAGTACTTC. Translated: CASRARGQGAETQYF.

This clonotype was counted a few times. This rearrangement joins TRBV9 to TRBJ2-2; 11 nucleotides agree with TRBD1. The CDR3 is 16 amino acids. With 5 bases clipped from V and 6 bases from J, the junction kept 9 bases outside the gene matches. CDR1 and CDR2 (germline): SGDLS, YYNGEE. The CDR3 region is CASSPLVGQGAGELFF. For the CDR3, the DNA is TGTGCCAGCAGTCCCCTAGTGGGACAGGGGGCCGGGGAGCTGTTTTTT.

This clonotype was observed a handful of times. This chain uses TRBV4-1 with TRBJ2-7; TRBD1 aligns across 7 bases. The CDR3 loop spans 15 amino acids. The V gene end was trimmed by 2 bases and the J gene end by 2 bases; junction bases not matched to a gene: 6. CDR1 and CDR2 from the germline V gene are MGHRA and YSYEKL. CDR3 DNA: TGCGCCAGCAGCCAAACAGGGGATATGACCTACGAGCAGTACTTC. This codes for CASSQTGDMTYEQYF.

This clonotype was seen a handful of times. The V and J genes are TRBV5-1 and TRBJ2-1; tentatively, D is TRBD1 or TRBD2 (5 bases each). This CDR3 contains 13 residues. Trimming removed 3 bases at V and 8 bases at J, with 12 bases between. The germline V gene has CDR1 SGHRS and CDR2 YFSETQ. Here the CDR3 DNA reads TGCGCCAGCAGCTGGGGGTTGGACGATGAGCAGTTCTTC. Its translation: CASSWGLDDEQFF.

This chain links TRBV5-1 with TRBJ2-3, with D possibly being TRBD1 (5 bases). This CDR3 is 15 amino acids long. CDR1 and CDR2 (germline): SGHRS, YFSETQ. The V end was cut by 3 bases, the J end by 3 bases, with 14 bases between. CDR3 coding DNA: TGCGCCAGCAGCTCGCAGGGATGGGGAACAGATACGCAGTATTTT. Translation: CASSSQGWGTDTQYF. Supplemented by reference TRBV5-1 and TRBJ2-3, the full variable domain reads KAGVTQTPRYLIKTRGQQVTLSCSPISGHRSVSWYQQTPGQGLQFLFEYFSETQRNKGNFPGRFSGRQFSNSRSEMNVSTLELGDSALYLCASSSQGWGTDTQYFGPGTRLTVL.

This clonotype was seen only a few times. This chain connects TRBV20-1 to TRBJ1-1, with D unclear. CDR1 and CDR2 from the germline V gene are DFQATT and SNEGSKA (reference sequence). The CDR3 contains 14 residues. V lost 0 bases to trimming and J lost 4 bases, with 12 bases between them. CDR3 sequence (DNA): TGCAGTGCTAGAGATCGGCTTTTGGGCACTGAAGCTTTCTTT. It is translated as CSARDRLLGTEAFF.

This clonotype has a handful of counts. CDR3 sequence: CASSFDRDQPQHF. The CDR3 DNA reads as TGTGCCAGCAGCTTCGACAGGGATCAGCCCCAGCATTTT. J is TRBJ1-5 and V is TRBV7-2; the match to TRBD1 covers 7 bases. CDR1 and CDR2 from the germline V gene are SGHTA and FQGNSA. After removal of 3 bases from V and 5 bases from J, the junction contained 1 base not matched to a gene. This CDR3 region has 13 residues.

V usage is TRBV7-3 and J usage is TRBJ2-3; 8 bases align to TRBD1. V lost 4 bases to trimming and J lost 1 base; unmatched junction nucleotides: 7. This CDR3 is 16 amino acids long. CDR1 and CDR2 (germline): SGHTA, FQGTGA. This chain's CDR3 is CASSSLPGQGTDTQYF. CDR3 DNA sequence: TGTGCCAGCAGCTCTTTACCGGGACAGGGCACAGATACGCAGTATTTT.

This chain uses TRBV5-1 with TRBJ1-5; 10 bases fit TRBD1. V trimming: 4 bases; J trimming: 7 bases; junction bases outside the gene matches: 17. CDR3 size: 18 residues. Looked up from germline, CDR1 is SGHRS and CDR2 is YFSETQ. The DNA for the CDR3 is TGCGCCAGCAGCGGGTCCCCCCCCCTCGACAGGGGGCAACAGCCCCAGCATTTT. Translated: CASSGSPPLDRGQQPQHF.

This chain connects TRBV6-5 to TRBJ2-1, with D maybe TRBD1 (6 bases). CDR3 size: 14 residues. V dropped 2 bases and J dropped 7 bases, with 12 bases sitting between them. The germline CDR1 and CDR2 sequences are MNHEY and SVGAGI. DNA of the CDR3: TGTGCCAGCAGTTACGCGGCCAGGGGTAATGAGCAGTTCTTC. This gives the protein CASSYAARGNEQFF.

The chain employs TRBV7-3 and TRBJ2-3, with D tentatively TRBD2 (5 bases). This CDR3 has 13 residues. The ends were cut back, 5 bases at V and 8 bases at J, with 14 bases in the middle. Germline lookup yields CDR1 SGHTA and CDR2 FQGTGA. CDR3 bases: TGTGCCAGCAGCCGGGAACCATCGGGTACGCAGTATTTT. The encoded protein is CASSREPSGTQYF.

This sequence joins TRBV5-1 and TRBJ2-5, with D possibly matching TRBD2 (6 bases). The CDR3 runs 13 residues. V lost 3 bases and J 5 bases, leaving 11 bases between the germline ends. Germline CDR1 and CDR2: SGHRS and YFSETQ. The DNA of the CDR3 is TGCGCCAGCAGCTCTCCCCGGGGGGAGACCCAGTACTTC. As protein: CASSSPRGETQYF.

This clonotype was seen a few times. The chain carries TRBV27 and TRBJ1-2, with D maybe TRBD1 (5 bases). The CDR3 contains 13 residues. Germline CDR1 MNHEY, CDR2 SMNVEV (reference sequence). V lost 6 bases and J lost 6, with 14 bases in between. The CDR3 reads CASSPLGGHGYTF. CDR3 DNA sequence: TGTGCCAGCAGCCCCTTGGGGGGACATGGCTACACCTTC.

The chain joins TRBV27 to TRBJ1-5; 7 nucleotides match TRBD1. V trimming: 4 bases; J trimming: 7 bases; junction bases outside the gene matches: 7. The germline V gene encodes CDR1 MNHEY and CDR2 SMNVEV (reference sequence). There are 14 residues in the CDR3. CDR3 sequence reads: CASSSLQGVQPQHF. CDR3 bases: TGTGCCAGCAGTTCTCTGCAGGGGGTCCAGCCCCAGCATTTT.

The chain is built from TRBV28 and TRBJ1-1; D perhaps matches TRBD1 (5 bases). Germline-derived CDR1 and CDR2 are MDHEN and SYDVKM. V was clipped by 6 bases and J by 0 bases, with 11 bases between them. The CDR3 has 14 amino acids. CDR3 loop: CASRDGGVNTEAFF. The CDR3 coding sequence is TGTGCCAGCAGGGACGGGGGGGTGAACACTGAAGCTTTCTTT.

This clonotype came up a few times. V gene TRBV7-2 combines with J gene TRBJ1-2; TRBD1 matches at 10 bases. Per germline, CDR1 SGHTA and CDR2 FQGNSA. The ends lost 0 bases at V and 8 bases at J; junction bases unmatched: 6. CDR3 length: 15 amino acids. The CDR3 sequence is CASSLAGGQGRGYTF. The CDR3 nucleotides read TGTGCCAGCAGCTTAGCGGGGGGACAGGGGCGAGGCTACACCTTC.

In DNA form, the CDR3 reads TGTGCCAGCAGCGTGGGGGGCTGGAATGAGCAGTTCTTC. This encodes CASSVGGWNEQFF. The chain has TRBV9 and TRBJ2-1, with D possibly called TRBD1 or TRBD2 (6 bases each). CDR3 length: 13 amino acids. CDR1 SGDLS and CDR2 YYNGEE come from the germline V gene. The V and J ends lost 2 bases and 7 bases respectively, with 10 bases between them.

The rearrangement uses TRBV7-2 and TRBJ1-5; 7 bases agree with TRBD1. V gave up 6 bases and J gave up 2 bases; unmatched junction bases: 4. The CDR3 totals 14 residues. The germline V gene has CDR1 SGHTA and CDR2 FQGNSA. The DNA of the CDR3 is TGTGCCAGCAGATCCGACAGGGGCAATCAGCCCCAGCATTTT. Its translation is CASRSDRGNQPQHF.

The chain joins TRBV11-2 to TRBJ2-5; no definite D call. The germline V gene encodes CDR1 SGHAT and CDR2 FQNNGV. V shed 5 bases and J shed 1 base, with 11 bases lying between them. This CDR3 is 14 amino acids long. The DNA for the CDR3 is TGTGCCAGCAGCCCGACACAGAGCCAAGAGACCCAGTACTTC. Translating it yields CASSPTQSQETQYF.

The chain couples TRBV12-3 or TRBV12-4 to TRBJ1-5, with no clear D. The CDR3 runs to 14 residues. V was shortened by 6 bases and J by 2 bases, with 11 bases between the two germline ends. Here the CDR3 reads CASSISGGNQPQHF. For the CDR3, the DNA is TGTGCCAGCAGCATAAGTGGGGGCAATCAGCCCCAGCATTTT.

V and J are TRBV6-2 or TRBV6-3 and TRBJ2-1; no clear D. The CDR3 is made up of 14 amino acids. Germline lookup yields CDR1 MNHEY and CDR2 SVGEGT. The V end was cut by 4 bases, the J end by 8 bases, with 15 bases between. The CDR3 DNA follows: TGTGCCAGCAGTTTTCCCAGCCTGAGCGATGAGCAGTTCTTC. Translating it yields CASSFPSLSDEQFF.

This clonotype was counted a few times. The chain's CDR3 is CAISDRVETQYF. The CDR3, as DNA: TGTGCCATCAGTGATAGGGTCGAGACCCAGTACTTC. This sequence joins TRBV10-3 and TRBJ2-5; D not certain. CDR3 size: 12 residues. Between the trimmed V and J ends, which lost 3 bases and 5 bases, there was a span of 7 bases. Per germline, CDR1 ENHRY and CDR2 SYGVKD.

This chain links TRBV20-1 with TRBJ1-2; D possibly corresponds to TRBD1 (6 bases). Per germline, CDR1 DFQATT and CDR2 SNEGSKA (reference sequence). The CDR3 sequence is 13 residues long. Trimming shortened V by 6 bases and J by 4 bases, and 15 bases separated the two germline ends. CDR3 in amino acids: CSAWAGAGYGYTF. Here the CDR3 DNA reads TGCAGTGCCTGGGCGGGGGCAGGCTATGGCTACACCTTC.